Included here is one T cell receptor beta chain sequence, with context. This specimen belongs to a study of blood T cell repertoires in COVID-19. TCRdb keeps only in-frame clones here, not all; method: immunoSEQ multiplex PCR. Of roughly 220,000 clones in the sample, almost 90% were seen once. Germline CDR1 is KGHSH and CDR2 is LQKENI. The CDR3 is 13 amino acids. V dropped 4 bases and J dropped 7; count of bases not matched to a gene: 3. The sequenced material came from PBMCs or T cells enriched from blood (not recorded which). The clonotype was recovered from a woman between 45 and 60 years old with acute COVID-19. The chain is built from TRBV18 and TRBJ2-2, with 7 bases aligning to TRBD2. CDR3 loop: CASSRDYSGELFF. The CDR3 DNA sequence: TGTGCCAGCTCACGGGACTACAGCGGGGAGCTGTTTTTT. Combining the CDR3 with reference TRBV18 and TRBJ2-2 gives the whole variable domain NAGVMQNPRHLVRRRGQEARLRCSPMKGHSHVYWYRQLPEEGLKFMVYLQKENIIDESGMPKERFSAEFPKEGPSILRIQQVVRGDSAAYFCASSRDYSGELFFGEGSRLTVL.